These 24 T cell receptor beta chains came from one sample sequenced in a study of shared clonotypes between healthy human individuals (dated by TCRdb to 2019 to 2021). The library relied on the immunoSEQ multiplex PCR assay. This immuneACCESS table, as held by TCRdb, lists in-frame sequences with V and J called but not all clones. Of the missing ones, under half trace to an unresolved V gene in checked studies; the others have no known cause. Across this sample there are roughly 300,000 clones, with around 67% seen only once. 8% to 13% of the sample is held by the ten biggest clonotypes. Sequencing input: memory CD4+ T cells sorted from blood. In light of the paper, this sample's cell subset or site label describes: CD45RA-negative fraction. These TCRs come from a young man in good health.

The CDR3 reads CASSHTGLAGLSSYNEQFF. Written as DNA, the CDR3 is TGTGCCAGCAGCCATACGGGACTAGCGGGACTAAGCTCCTACAATGAGCAGTTCTTC. The rearrangement links TRBV5-5 to TRBJ2-1; TRBD2 aligns across 13 bases. The germline CDR1 and CDR2 sequences are SGHKS and YYEKEE (reference sequence). J was trimmed by 0 bases and V by 4 bases; bases with no gene match: 10. The CDR3 is 19 residues long.

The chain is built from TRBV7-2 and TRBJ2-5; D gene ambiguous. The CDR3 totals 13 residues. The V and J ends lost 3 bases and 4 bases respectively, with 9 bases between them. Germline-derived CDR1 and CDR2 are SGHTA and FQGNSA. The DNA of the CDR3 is TGTGCCAGCAGCTTTCAAGAACTAGAGACCCAGTACTTC. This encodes CASSFQELETQYF.

For the CDR3, the DNA is TGTGCCAGCAGTTACTCGAGTTTTTGGCAGGCGAACACAGATACGCAGTATTTT. Translation gives CASSYSSFWQANTDTQYF. The V and J genes are TRBV6-7 and TRBJ2-3; D unresolved. TRBV6-7 is sorted into the ORF group, with uncertain function. The CDR3 is 18 amino acids. V lost 0 bases and J 2 bases, leaving 18 bases between the germline ends.

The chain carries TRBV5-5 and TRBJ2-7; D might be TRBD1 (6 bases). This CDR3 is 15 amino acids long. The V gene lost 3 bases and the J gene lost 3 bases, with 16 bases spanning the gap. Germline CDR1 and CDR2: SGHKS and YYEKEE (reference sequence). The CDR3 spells CASSSTRQALYEQYF. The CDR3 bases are TGTGCCAGCAGCTCCACGCGACAGGCTCTCTACGAGCAGTACTTC.

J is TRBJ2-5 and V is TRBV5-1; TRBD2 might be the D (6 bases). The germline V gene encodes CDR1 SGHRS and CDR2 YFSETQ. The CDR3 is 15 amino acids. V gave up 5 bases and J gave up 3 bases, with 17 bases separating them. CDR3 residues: CASSWVAEAEETQYF. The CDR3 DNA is TGCGCCAGCAGTTGGGTAGCGGAAGCAGAAGAGACCCAGTACTTC.

In DNA form, the CDR3 reads TGTGCCAGCTCACACGAATTAACTAATGAAAAACTGTTTTTT. Amino acid sequence: CASSHELTNEKLFF. The chain uses TRBV18 and TRBJ1-4; D not resolved. Germline CDR1 and CDR2: KGHSH and LQKENI. V was cut by 4 bases and J by 1 base, with 7 bases left in between. The length of the CDR3 is 14 residues.

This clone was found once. Here the CDR3 reads CASSLRTNEKLFF. Here the CDR3 DNA reads TGTGCCAGCAGTTTAAGGACTAATGAAAAACTGTTTTTT. The chain couples TRBV27 to TRBJ1-4; D call uncertain. Trimming removed 2 bases at V and 2 bases at J, with 3 bases between. Germline CDR1 and CDR2: MNHEY and SMNVEV (reference sequence). The CDR3 is 13 residues long.

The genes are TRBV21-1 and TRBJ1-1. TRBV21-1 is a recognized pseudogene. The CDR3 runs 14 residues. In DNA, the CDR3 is TGTGCCAGCAGCTTACGGGGTCTAGGGACTGAAGCTTTCTTT. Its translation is CASSLRGLGTEAFF.

The CDR3 is CASSKPYFSSAGTSGRGSQEQFF. DNA of the CDR3: TGTGCCAGCAGCAAACCGTACTTTTCTTCCGCCGGGACTAGCGGGAGGGGGAGTCAGGAGCAGTTCTTC. The chain has TRBV21-1 and TRBJ2-1; the tabulated D call, TRBD2, remains unverified against the DNA. TRBV21-1 is classified as a pseudogene. The CDR3 extends over 23 amino acids.

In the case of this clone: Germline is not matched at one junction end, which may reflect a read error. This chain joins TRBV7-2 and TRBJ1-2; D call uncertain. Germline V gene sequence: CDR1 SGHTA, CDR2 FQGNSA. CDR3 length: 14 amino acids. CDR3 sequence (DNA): TGTGCCAGCAGTTTAGGTGTGGAGAACTATGGCTACACCTTC. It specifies CASSLGVENYGYTF.

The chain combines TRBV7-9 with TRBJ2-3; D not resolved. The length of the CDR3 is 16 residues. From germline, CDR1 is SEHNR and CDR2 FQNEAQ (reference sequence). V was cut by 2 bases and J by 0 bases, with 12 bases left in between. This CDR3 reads CASSLSPVLSTDTQYF. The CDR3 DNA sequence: TGTGCCAGCAGCTTATCCCCCGTTCTTAGCACAGATACGCAGTATTTT. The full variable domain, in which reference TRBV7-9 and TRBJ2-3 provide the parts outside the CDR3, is DTGVSQNPRHKITKRGQNVTFRCDPISEHNRLYWYRQTLGQGPEFLTYFQNEAQLEKSRLLSDRFSAERPKGSFSTLEIQRTEQGDSAMYLCASSLSPVLSTDTQYFGPGTRLTVL.

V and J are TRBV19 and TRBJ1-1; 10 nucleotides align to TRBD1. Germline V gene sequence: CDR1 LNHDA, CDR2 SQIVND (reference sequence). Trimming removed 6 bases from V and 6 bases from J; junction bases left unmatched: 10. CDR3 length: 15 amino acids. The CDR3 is CASSQPGQGISEAFF. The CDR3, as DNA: TGTGCCAGTAGCCAGCCGGGACAGGGGATTTCTGAAGCTTTCTTT.

Here the CDR3 reads CASSMDTTVSGNTIYF. The CDR3 bases are TGTGCCAGCAGTATGGACACCACGGTCTCTGGAAACACCATATATTTT. The chain is built from TRBV6-6 and TRBJ1-3; the D gene is possibly TRBD1 (5 bases). The germline V gene encodes CDR1 MNHNY and CDR2 SVGAGI (reference sequence). This CDR3 spans 16 amino acids. Trimming took 5 bases from V and 0 from J, leaving 14 bases between them.

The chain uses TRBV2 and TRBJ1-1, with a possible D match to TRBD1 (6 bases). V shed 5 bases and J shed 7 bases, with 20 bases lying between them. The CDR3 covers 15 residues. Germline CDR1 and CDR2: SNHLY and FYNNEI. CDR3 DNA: TGTGCCAGCAGTATACAGGGAACGACGCTTGGTGAAGCTTTCTTT. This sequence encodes CASSIQGTTLGEAFF.

CDR3 sequence reads: CASSSTGASSYEQYF. The CDR3 DNA follows: TGCGCCAGCAGCTCAACAGGCGCCAGCTCCTACGAGCAGTACTTC. The V gene is TRBV5-1, the J gene TRBJ2-7, with D possibly being TRBD1 (5 bases). This CDR3 is built from 15 residues. The germline V gene encodes CDR1 SGHRS and CDR2 YFSETQ. V lost 3 bases, J lost 0 bases, and 13 bases lay in between.

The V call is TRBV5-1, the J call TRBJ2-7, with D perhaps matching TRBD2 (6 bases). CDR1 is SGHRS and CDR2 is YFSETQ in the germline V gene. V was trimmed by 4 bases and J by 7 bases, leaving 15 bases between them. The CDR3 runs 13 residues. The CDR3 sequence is CASSEGGVREQYF. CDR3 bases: TGCGCCAGCAGCGAGGGCGGGGTTCGGGAGCAGTACTTC.

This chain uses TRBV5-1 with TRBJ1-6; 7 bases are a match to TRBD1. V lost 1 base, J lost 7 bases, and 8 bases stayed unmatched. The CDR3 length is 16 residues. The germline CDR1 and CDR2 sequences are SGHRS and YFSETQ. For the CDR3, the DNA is TGCGCCAGCAGCTTGACTGCGGGGACAGCGAATTCACCCCTCCACTTT. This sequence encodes CASSLTAGTANSPLHF.

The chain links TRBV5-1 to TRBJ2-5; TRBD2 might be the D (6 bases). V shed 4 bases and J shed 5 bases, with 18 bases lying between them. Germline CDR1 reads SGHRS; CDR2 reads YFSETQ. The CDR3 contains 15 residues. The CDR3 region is CASSQGRGGMETQYF. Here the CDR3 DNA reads TGCGCCAGCAGCCAGGGACGGGGAGGTATGGAGACCCAGTACTTC.

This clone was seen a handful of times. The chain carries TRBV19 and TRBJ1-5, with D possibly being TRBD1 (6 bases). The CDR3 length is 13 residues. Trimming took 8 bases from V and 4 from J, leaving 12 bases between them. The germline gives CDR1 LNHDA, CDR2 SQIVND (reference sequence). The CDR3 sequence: CASLSGQNQPQHF. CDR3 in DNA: TGTGCCAGTTTAAGCGGACAGAATCAGCCCCAGCATTTT.

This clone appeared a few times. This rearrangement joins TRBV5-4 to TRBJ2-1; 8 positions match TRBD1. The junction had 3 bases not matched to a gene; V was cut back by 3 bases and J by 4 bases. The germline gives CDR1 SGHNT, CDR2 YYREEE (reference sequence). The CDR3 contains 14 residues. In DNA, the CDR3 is TGTGCCAGCAGCTCCCGGACAGGGTACAATGAGCAGTTCTTC. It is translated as CASSSRTGYNEQFF.

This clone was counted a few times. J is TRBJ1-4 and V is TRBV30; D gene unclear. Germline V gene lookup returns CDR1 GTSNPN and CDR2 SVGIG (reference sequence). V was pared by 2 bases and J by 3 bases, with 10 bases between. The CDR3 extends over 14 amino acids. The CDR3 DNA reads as TGTGCCTGGAGTCAAGGGTTGGCTAATGAAAAACTGTTTTTT. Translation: CAWSQGLANEKLFF.

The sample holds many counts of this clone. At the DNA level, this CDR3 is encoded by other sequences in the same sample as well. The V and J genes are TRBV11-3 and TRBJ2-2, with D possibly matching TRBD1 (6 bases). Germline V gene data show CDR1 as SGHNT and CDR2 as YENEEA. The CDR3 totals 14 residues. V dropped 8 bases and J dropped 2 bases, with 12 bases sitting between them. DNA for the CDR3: TGTGCCAGCGGACCGGGACAAAACACCGGGGAGCTGTTTTTT. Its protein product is CASGPGQNTGELFF.

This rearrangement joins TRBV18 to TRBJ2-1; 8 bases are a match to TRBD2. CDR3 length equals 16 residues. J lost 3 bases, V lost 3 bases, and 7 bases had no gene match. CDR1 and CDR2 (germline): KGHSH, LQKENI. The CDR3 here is CASSPILADIYNEQFF. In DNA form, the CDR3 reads TGTGCCAGCTCACCTATACTAGCGGATATCTACAATGAGCAGTTCTTC.

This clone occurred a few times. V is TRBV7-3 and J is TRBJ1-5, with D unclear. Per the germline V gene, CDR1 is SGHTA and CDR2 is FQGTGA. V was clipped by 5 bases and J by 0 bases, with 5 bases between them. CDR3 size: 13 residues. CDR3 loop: CASSVNSNQPQHF. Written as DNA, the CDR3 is TGTGCCAGCAGCGTAAATAGCAATCAGCCCCAGCATTTT.